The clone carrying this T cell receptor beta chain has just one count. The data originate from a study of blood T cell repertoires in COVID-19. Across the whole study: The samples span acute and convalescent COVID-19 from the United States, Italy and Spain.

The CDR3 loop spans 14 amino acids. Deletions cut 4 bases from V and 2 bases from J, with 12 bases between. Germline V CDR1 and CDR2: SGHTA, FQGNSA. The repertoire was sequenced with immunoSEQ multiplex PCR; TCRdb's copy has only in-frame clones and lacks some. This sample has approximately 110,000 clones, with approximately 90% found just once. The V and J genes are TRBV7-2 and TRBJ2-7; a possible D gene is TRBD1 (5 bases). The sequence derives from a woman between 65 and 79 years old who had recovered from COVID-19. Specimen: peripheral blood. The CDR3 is CASSSKGAAYEQYF. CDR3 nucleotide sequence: TGTGCCAGCAGCTCCAAAGGGGCCGCCTACGAGCAGTACTTC. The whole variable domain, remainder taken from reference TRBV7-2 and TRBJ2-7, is GAGVSQSPSNKVTEKGKDVELRCDPISGHTALYWYRQSLGQGLEFLIYFQGNSAPDKSGLPSDRFSAERTGGSVSTLTIQRTQQEDSAVYLCASSSKGAAYEQYFGPGTRLTVT.